The 31 T cell receptor beta chains reported below all come from one sample, sequenced in a study of blood T cell repertoires in COVID-19. Sequencing used immunoSEQ multiplex PCR; TCRdb keeps in-frame clones, though not all of them. The table lists some 240,000 clones, roughly four fifths of them singletons, with approximately 4% in the top ten. Sequenced: PBMCs or T cells enriched from blood (not recorded which). The receptor source for this set is a man aged 25-40 years with acute COVID-19.

The V gene is TRBV3-1 (or the pseudogene TRBV3-2), the J gene TRBJ2-1; D perhaps matches TRBD1 (5 bases). The CDR3 length is 14 residues. The germline V gene encodes CDR1 LGHDT and CDR2 YNNKEL (reference sequence). Trimming left V 0 bases short and J 8 bases short, with 11 bases between. The CDR3 bases are TGTGCCAGCAGCCAAGAATACAGGAGCGATGAGCAGTTCTTC. Amino acid sequence: CASSQEYRSDEQFF.

V gene TRBV25-1 combines with J gene TRBJ2-2, with 8 bases fitting TRBD2. The CDR3 extends over 14 amino acids. Germline CDR1 is MGHDK and CDR2 is SYGVNS. V lost 5 bases and J lost 2; bases outside the gene matches: 1. The CDR3: CASSLAGNTGELFF. Written as DNA, the CDR3 is TGTGCCAGCAGTTTAGCGGGAAACACCGGGGAGCTGTTTTTT.

This clone was picked up one time. This chain joins TRBV9 and TRBJ2-5, with 7 bases lining up with TRBD2. Germline V CDR1 and CDR2: SGDLS, YYNGEE. The junction had 6 bases not matched to a gene; V was cut back by 2 bases and J by 2 bases. This CDR3 region has 15 residues. The CDR3: CASSVEGGEQETQYF. The CDR3 coding sequence is TGTGCCAGCAGCGTGGAGGGAGGGGAGCAAGAGACCCAGTACTTC.

The V and J genes are TRBV5-1 and TRBJ2-7; 10 bases align to TRBD1. CDR3 length: 14 residues. Germline CDR1 is SGHRS and CDR2 is YFSETQ. The CDR3 sequence: CASSSGTGAYEQYV. The CDR3 DNA sequence: TGTGCCAGCAGCTCCGGGACAGGGGCGTACGAGCAGTACGTC.

The chain recombines TRBV11-2 with TRBJ2-6; D is possibly TRBD1 (5 bases). In germline, CDR1 is SGHAT, CDR2 FQNNGV. The CDR3 sequence is 15 residues long. V gave up 6 bases and J gave up 1 base, with 10 bases separating them. The CDR3 protein is CASSKTDSGANVLTF. CDR3 sequence (DNA): TGTGCCAGCAGTAAGACAGATTCTGGGGCCAACGTCCTGACTTTC.

The CDR3 is CASSSILVGQETQYF. CDR3 DNA: TGTGCCAGCAGCTCGATCCTAGTGGGCCAAGAGACCCAGTACTTC. This chain uses TRBV5-4 with TRBJ2-5, with D hard to call. In germline, CDR1 is SGHNT, CDR2 YYREEE (reference sequence). CDR3 length: 15 amino acids. Trimming took 3 bases from V and 1 from J, leaving 13 bases between them.

V is TRBV5-1 and J is TRBJ2-3, with 10 bases that match TRBD2. The germline V gene has CDR1 SGHRS and CDR2 YFSETQ. The CDR3 covers 17 residues. The ends lost 6 bases at V and 2 bases at J; junction bases unmatched: 12. DNA for the CDR3: TGCGCCAGCAAACGGGTCACTAGCGGGGTCTTCACAGATACGCAGTATTTT. This translates into CASKRVTSGVFTDTQYF.

V and J are TRBV5-5 and TRBJ1-5; 8 bases line up with TRBD1. Germline lookup yields CDR1 SGHKS and CDR2 YYEKEE (reference sequence). V was pared by 2 bases and J by 0 bases, with 7 bases of the junction left unmatched. The CDR3 covers 17 residues. In nucleotides, the CDR3 is TGTGCCAGCAGCTTCCTCTGGACAGGGAATAGCAATCAGCCCCAGCATTTT. This encodes CASSFLWTGNSNQPQHF.

The chain recombines TRBV5-6 with TRBJ1-6, with 10 bases identical to TRBD1. The CDR3 consists of 15 residues. The ends lost 3 bases at V and 10 bases at J; junction bases unmatched: 7. CDR1 SGHDT and CDR2 YYEEEE come from the germline V gene. CDR3 protein: CASSSGQGGSSPLHF. The CDR3 nucleotides read TGTGCCAGCAGCTCCGGACAGGGGGGATCGTCACCCCTCCACTTT. The full variable domain, in which reference TRBV5-6 and TRBJ1-6 provide the parts outside the CDR3, is DAGVTQSPTHLIKTRGQQVTLRCSPKSGHDTVSWYQQALGQGPQFIFQYYEEEERQRGNFPDRFSGHQFPNYSSELNVNALLLGDSALYLCASSSGQGGSSPLHFGNGTRLTVT.

This sequence joins TRBV6-5 and TRBJ1-1, with 8 positions matching TRBD1. The CDR3 sequence is 13 residues long. Looked up from germline, CDR1 is MNHEY and CDR2 is SVGAGI. Trimming at V came to 5 bases and at J to 5 bases, leaving 4 bases not matched to a gene. The CDR3 loop reads CASSRTGITEAFF. CDR3 DNA: TGTGCCAGCAGTCGGACAGGGATAACTGAAGCTTTCTTT.

This clone was seen only once. The V and J genes are TRBV7-9 and TRBJ2-7; D perhaps matches TRBD1 (5 bases). Germline V lookup: CDR1 SEHNR, CDR2 FQNEAQ (reference sequence). V was trimmed by 6 bases and J by 8 bases, leaving 14 bases between them. The CDR3 has 12 residues. The CDR3 bases are TGTGCCAGCAGTTCAGGGCTAAATCAGCAGTACGTC. This sequence encodes CASSSGLNQQYV.

This chain joins TRBV5-4 and TRBJ2-3; D is undetermined. This CDR3 spans 15 amino acids. Germline assignment: CDR1 SGHNT and CDR2 YYREEE (reference sequence). V lost 1 base, J lost 1 base, and 10 bases lay in between. The CDR3 nucleotides read TGTGCCAGCAGCTTGACTATGGTCGGCACAGATACGCAGTATTTT. This encodes CASSLTMVGTDTQYF.

The rearrangement joins TRBV19 to TRBJ2-1; TRBD2 is a possible D gene (5 bases). CDR3 length equals 14 residues. Germline loops: CDR1 LNHDA, CDR2 SQIVND (reference sequence). Trimming took 6 bases from V and 4 from J, leaving 13 bases between them. CDR3 in amino acids: CASRSGNSYNEQFF. CDR3 DNA sequence: TGTGCCAGTAGGTCCGGGAATTCTTACAATGAGCAGTTCTTC.

The chain combines TRBV2 with TRBJ1-5, with a weak D call TRBD1 (6 bases). Between the trimmed V and J ends, which lost 6 bases and 3 bases, there was a span of 9 bases. The CDR3 covers 13 residues. Per the germline V gene, CDR1 is SNHLY and CDR2 is FYNNEI. The CDR3 DNA sequence: TGTGCCAGCAGCCGGGACAACAATCAGCCCCAGCATTTT. Protein product: CASSRDNNQPQHF.

The chain employs TRBV12-3 or TRBV12-4 and TRBJ1-5; tentatively, D is TRBD1 (5 bases). The CDR3 contains 13 residues. The V end was cut by 6 bases, the J end by 2 bases, with 8 bases between. Written as DNA, the CDR3 is TGTGCCAGCAGGGGGCAGGGCAATCAGCCCCAGCATTTT. This codes for CASRGQGNQPQHF.

V is TRBV11-2 and J is TRBJ1-4; 12 positions match TRBD1. Germline V lookup: CDR1 SGHAT, CDR2 FQNNGV. This CDR3 contains 16 residues. Germline trimming cut 3 bases from V and 4 bases from J; bases unmatched to any gene: 3. The DNA of the CDR3 is TGTGCCAGCAGCTTGGGGACAGGGGGCCTTAATGAAAAACTGTTTTTT. It yields the protein CASSLGTGGLNEKLFF.

This clone appeared a few times. The chain combines TRBV2 with TRBJ2-4; a weak D match, TRBD1 (6 bases). V lost 11 bases and J lost 0, with 14 bases in between. Germline loops: CDR1 SNHLY, CDR2 FYNNEI. There are 14 residues in the CDR3. CDR3: CAVQGNLAKNIQYF. CDR3 nucleotide sequence: TGTGCCGTACAGGGAAATCTAGCCAAAAACATTCAGTACTTC.

The CDR3 is CASKQNKGAAEQFF. The CDR3 DNA follows: TGTGCCAGCAAACAAAACAAGGGGGCGGCCGAGCAGTTCTTC. The rearrangement joins TRBV7-2 to TRBJ2-1, with 7 positions matching TRBD1. Germline V gives CDR1 SGHTA, CDR2 FQGNSA. Trimming cost V 7 bases and J 10 bases; bases outside gene matches: 13. This CDR3 is 14 amino acids long.

This chain joins TRBV15 and TRBJ1-5; D is undetermined. The CDR3 has 13 residues. Germline CDR1 reads LNHNV; CDR2 reads YYDKDF (reference sequence). Trimming took 7 bases from V and 5 from J, leaving 12 bases between them. The CDR3, as DNA: TGTGCCACCACCTCAGGAACGTATCAGCCCCAGCATTTT. It yields the protein CATTSGTYQPQHF.

The chain carries TRBV28 and TRBJ1-6; D call uncertain. V was cut by 6 bases and J by 7 bases, with 19 bases left in between. This CDR3 is built from 16 residues. Germline V gene lookup returns CDR1 MDHEN and CDR2 SYDVKM. CDR3 protein: CASRTGEVGMNSPLHF. In nucleotides, the CDR3 is TGTGCCAGCAGAACCGGGGAGGTAGGGATGAATTCACCCCTCCACTTT.

The rearrangement links TRBV29-1 to TRBJ2-7; D not certain. Germline values: CDR1 SQVTM, CDR2 ANQGSEA. The CDR3 loop spans 13 amino acids. The V end was cut by 8 bases, the J end by 0 bases, with 14 bases between. CDR3 DNA: TGCAGCCCATCCCACAGAAGCTCCTACGAGCAGTACGTC. It is translated as CSPSHRSSYEQYV.

The CDR3 DNA is TGTGCCAGCAGGACAGGGGGCCCGGCACCCCTCCACTTT. Translating it yields CASRTGGPAPLHF. This chain joins TRBV12-3 or TRBV12-4 and TRBJ1-6; 10 bases match TRBD1. Losses at the gene ends were 6 bases for V and 11 bases for J; bases not matched to a gene: 4. The CDR3 is 13 amino acids.

The chain employs TRBV6-2 or TRBV6-3 and TRBJ1-5, with 9 bases matching TRBD1. The CDR3 is made up of 15 amino acids. J gave up 7 bases and V 4 bases, and 8 bases lay outside the gene matches. CDR1 is MNHEY and CDR2 is SVGEGT in the germline V gene. CDR3 sequence: CASSSPGQGGQPQHF. The CDR3 DNA sequence: TGTGCCAGCAGTTCACCGGGACAGGGAGGCCAGCCCCAGCATTTT.

J is TRBJ1-2 and V is TRBV5-1; 9 nucleotides line up with TRBD1. Germline CDR1 reads SGHRS; CDR2 reads YFSETQ. The CDR3 runs to 14 residues. V shed 4 bases and J 5 bases; nucleotides not matched to a gene: 6. The CDR3 reads CASSDRDRAYGYTF. In nucleotides, the CDR3 is TGCGCCAGCAGCGACCGGGACAGGGCGTATGGCTACACCTTC.

V usage is TRBV7-8 and J usage is TRBJ1-2, with 11 bases fitting TRBD1. Germline V gene lookup returns CDR1 SGHVS and CDR2 FQNEAQ. V gave up 0 bases and J gave up 4 bases; unmatched junction bases: 1. This CDR3 has 15 amino acids. CDR3 amino acids: CASSLADRGLYGYTF. The CDR3 nucleotides are TGTGCCAGCAGCTTAGCGGACAGGGGGCTCTATGGCTACACCTTC.

This chain uses TRBV2 with TRBJ2-1; 12 nucleotides match TRBD2. The CDR3 runs 13 residues. Germline values: CDR1 SNHLY, CDR2 FYNNEI. J gave up 7 bases and V 8 bases, and 3 bases lay outside the gene matches. CDR3 region: CASPGLAGNEQFF. CDR3 sequence (DNA): TGTGCCAGCCCAGGACTAGCGGGAAATGAGCAGTTCTTC.

The chain is built from TRBV19 and TRBJ1-4, with TRBD1 as a possible D gene (5 bases). CDR3 size: 14 residues. V gave up 9 bases and J gave up 5 bases, with 16 bases separating them. CDR1 and CDR2 from the germline V gene are LNHDA and SQIVND (reference sequence). CDR3 in amino acids: CASLPSGGNEKLFF. As DNA, the CDR3 is TGTGCCAGCCTCCCCTCGGGGGGGAATGAAAAACTGTTTTTT.

The rearrangement links TRBV9 to TRBJ1-1; D might be TRBD1 (5 bases). The CDR3 is made up of 14 amino acids. Germline values: CDR1 SGDLS, CDR2 YYNGEE. V was trimmed by 3 bases and J by 4 bases, leaving 13 bases between them. CDR3 amino acids: CASSARGQGTEAFF. The CDR3 nucleotides read TGTGCCAGCAGCGCCCGTGGGCAGGGCACTGAAGCTTTCTTT.

The V gene is TRBV3-1 (or the pseudogene TRBV3-2), the J gene TRBJ2-4, with 8 nucleotides matching TRBD2. J was trimmed by 5 bases and V by 2 bases; bases with no gene match: 11. The germline V gene encodes CDR1 LGHDT and CDR2 YNNKEL (reference sequence). The CDR3 length is 17 residues. The CDR3 is CASSQIGTRVLENIQYF. The CDR3 DNA reads TGTGCCAGCAGCCAAATCGGGACTAGAGTTCTAGAAAACATTCAGTACTTC.

CDR3: CSVPGQATYGYTF. DNA of the CDR3: TGCAGCGTTCCGGGACAGGCAACCTATGGCTACACCTTC. The chain joins TRBV29-1 to TRBJ1-2; 8 bases are shared with TRBD1. Per the germline V gene, CDR1 is SQVTM and CDR2 is ANQGSEA. J was trimmed by 4 bases and V by 5 bases; bases with no gene match: 6. This CDR3 is built from 13 residues.

The V and J genes are TRBV6-5 and TRBJ1-1, with a possible D match to TRBD1 (5 bases). V shed 6 bases and J shed 5 bases, with 19 bases lying between them. The CDR3 sequence is 15 residues long. Looked up from germline, CDR1 is MNHEY and CDR2 is SVGAGI. The CDR3 spells CASSLTTTGLTEAFF. CDR3 bases: TGTGCCAGCAGCCTCACCACCACAGGATTAACTGAAGCTTTCTTT.